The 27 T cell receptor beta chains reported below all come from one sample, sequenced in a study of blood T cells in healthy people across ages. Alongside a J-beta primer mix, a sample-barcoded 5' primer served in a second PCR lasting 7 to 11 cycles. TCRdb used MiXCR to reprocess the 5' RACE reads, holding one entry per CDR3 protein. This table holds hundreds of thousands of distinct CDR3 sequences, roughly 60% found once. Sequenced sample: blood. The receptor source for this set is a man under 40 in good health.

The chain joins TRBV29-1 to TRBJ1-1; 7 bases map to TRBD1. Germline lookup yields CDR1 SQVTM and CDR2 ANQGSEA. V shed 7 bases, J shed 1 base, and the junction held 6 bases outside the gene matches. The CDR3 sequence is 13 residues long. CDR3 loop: CSAPGTANTEAFF. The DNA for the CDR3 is TGCAGCGCCCCCGGGACAGCGAACACTGAAGCTTTCTTT.

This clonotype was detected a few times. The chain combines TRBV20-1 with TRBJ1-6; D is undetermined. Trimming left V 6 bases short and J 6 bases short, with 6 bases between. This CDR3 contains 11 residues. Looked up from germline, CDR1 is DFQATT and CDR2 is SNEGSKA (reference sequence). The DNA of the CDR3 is TGCAGTGCCATGATTAATTCACCCCTCCACTTT. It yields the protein CSAMINSPLHF.

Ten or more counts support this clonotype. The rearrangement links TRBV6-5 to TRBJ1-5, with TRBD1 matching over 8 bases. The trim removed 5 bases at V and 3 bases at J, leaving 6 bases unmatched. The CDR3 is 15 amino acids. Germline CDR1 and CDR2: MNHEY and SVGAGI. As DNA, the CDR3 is TGTGCCAGCAGTAAGACAGGGGCCCACAATCAGCCCCAGCATTTT. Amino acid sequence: CASSKTGAHNQPQHF.

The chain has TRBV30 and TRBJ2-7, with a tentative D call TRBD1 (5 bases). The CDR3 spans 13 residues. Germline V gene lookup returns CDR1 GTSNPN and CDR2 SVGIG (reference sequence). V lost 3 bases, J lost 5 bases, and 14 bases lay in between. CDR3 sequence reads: CAWRETAPDEQYF. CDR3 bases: TGTGCCTGGAGAGAGACAGCCCCCGACGAGCAGTACTTC.

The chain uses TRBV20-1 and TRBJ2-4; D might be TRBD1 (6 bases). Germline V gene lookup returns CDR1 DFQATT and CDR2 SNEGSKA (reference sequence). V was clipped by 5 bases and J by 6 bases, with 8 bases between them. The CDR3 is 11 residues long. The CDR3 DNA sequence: TGCAGTGCTGGACAGACAAACATTCAGTACTTC. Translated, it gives CSAGQTNIQYF.

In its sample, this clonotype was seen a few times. The CDR3 DNA sequence: TGCAGCGTTTGGAGGGATTCGGGCTATGGCTACACCTTC. Translating gives CSVWRDSGYGYTF. This sequence joins TRBV29-1 and TRBJ1-2; the D is unclear. Germline lookup yields CDR1 SQVTM and CDR2 ANQGSEA. The V gene lost 5 bases and the J gene lost 4 bases, with 14 bases spanning the gap. This CDR3 contains 13 residues.

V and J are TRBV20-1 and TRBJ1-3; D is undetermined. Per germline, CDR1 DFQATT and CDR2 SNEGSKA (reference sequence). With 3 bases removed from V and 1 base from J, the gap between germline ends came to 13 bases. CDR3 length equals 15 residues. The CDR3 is CSARAWAGSGNTIYF. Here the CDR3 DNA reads TGCAGTGCTAGGGCCTGGGCAGGTTCTGGAAACACCATATATTTT.

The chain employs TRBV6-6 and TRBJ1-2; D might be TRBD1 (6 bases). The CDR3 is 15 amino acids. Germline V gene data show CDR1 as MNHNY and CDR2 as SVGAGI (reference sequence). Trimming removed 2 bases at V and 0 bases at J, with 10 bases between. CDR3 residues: CASSYGDTANYGYTF. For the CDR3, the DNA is TGTGCCAGCAGTTACGGGGACACCGCTAACTATGGCTACACCTTC.

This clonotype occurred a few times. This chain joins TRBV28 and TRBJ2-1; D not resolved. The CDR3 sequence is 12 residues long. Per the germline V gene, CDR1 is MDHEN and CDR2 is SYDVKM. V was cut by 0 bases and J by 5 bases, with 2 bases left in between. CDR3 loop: CASSLWNNEQFF. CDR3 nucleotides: TGTGCCAGCAGTTTATGGAACAATGAGCAGTTCTTC.

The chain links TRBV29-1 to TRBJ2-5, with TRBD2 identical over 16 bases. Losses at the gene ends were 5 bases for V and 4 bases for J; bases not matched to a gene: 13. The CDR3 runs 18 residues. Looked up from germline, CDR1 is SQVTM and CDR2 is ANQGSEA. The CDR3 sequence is CSVYLLGLAGGMVETQYF. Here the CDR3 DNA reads TGCAGCGTTTACTTATTGGGACTAGCGGGGGGGATGGTAGAGACCCAGTACTTC. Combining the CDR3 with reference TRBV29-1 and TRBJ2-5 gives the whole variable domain SAVISQKPSRDICQRGTSLTIQCQVDSQVTMMFWYRQQPGQSLTLIATANQGSEATYESGFVIDKFPISRPNLTFSTLTVSNMSPEDSSIYLCSVYLLGLAGGMVETQYFGPGTRLLVL.

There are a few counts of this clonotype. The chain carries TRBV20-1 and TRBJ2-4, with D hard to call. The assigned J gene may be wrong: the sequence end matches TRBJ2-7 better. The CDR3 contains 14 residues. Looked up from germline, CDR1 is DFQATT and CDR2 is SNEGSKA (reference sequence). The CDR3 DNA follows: TGCAGTGCCCTACTTGGGCCGAAACCCTACGAGCAGTACTTC. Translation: CSALLGPKPYEQYF.

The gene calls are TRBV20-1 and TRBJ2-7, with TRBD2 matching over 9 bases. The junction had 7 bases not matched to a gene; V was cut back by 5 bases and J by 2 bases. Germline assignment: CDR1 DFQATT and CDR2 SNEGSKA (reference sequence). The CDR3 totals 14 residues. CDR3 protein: CSAGSGLAPYEQYF. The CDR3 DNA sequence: TGCAGTGCTGGCTCCGGACTAGCGCCCTACGAGCAGTACTTC.

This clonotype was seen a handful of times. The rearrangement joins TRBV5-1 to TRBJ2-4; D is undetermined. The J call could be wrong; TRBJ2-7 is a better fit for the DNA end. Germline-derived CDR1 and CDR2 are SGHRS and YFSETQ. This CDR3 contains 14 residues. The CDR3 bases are TGCGCCAGCAGCCCCCAGGTTGATGCCTACGAGCAGTACTTC. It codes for CASSPQVDAYEQYF.

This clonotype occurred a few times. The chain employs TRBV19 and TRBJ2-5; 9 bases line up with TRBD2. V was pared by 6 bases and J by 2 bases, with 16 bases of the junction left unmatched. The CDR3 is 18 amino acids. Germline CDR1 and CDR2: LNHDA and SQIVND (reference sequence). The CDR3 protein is CASSPGSGRSSGQETQYF. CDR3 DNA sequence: TGTGCCAGTAGCCCGGGTAGCGGGAGATCCAGCGGTCAAGAGACCCAGTACTTC.

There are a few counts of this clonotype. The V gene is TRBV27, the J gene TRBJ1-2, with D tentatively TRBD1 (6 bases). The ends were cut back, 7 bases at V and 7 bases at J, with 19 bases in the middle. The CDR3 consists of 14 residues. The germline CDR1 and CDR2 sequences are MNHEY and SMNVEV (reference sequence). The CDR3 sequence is CASNLRGGGGGYTF. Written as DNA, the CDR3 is TGTGCCAGCAACCTAAGGGGGGGCGGCGGTGGCTACACCTTC.

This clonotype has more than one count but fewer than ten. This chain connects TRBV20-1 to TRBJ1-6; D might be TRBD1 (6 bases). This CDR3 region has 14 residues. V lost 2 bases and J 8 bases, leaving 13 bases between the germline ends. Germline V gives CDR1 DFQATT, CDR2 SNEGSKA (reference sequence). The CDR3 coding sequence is TGCAGTGCTAGATCCGGGGGCCTCTATTCACCCCTCCACTTT. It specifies CSARSGGLYSPLHF.

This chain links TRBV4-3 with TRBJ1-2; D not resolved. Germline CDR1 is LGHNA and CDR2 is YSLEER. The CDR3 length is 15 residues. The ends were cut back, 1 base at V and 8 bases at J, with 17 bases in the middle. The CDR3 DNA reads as TGCGCCAGCAGCCAAGCAGAGACCAGACTCTGGGGCTACACCTTC. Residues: CASSQAETRLWGYTF.

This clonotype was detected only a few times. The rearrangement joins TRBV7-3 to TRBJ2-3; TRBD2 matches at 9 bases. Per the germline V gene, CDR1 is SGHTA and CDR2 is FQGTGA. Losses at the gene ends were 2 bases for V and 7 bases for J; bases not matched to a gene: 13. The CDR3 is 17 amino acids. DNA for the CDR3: TGTGCCAGCAGCTTAGGGGGGGGACTAGCCGGAGTTAATACGCAGTATTTT. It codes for CASSLGGGLAGVNTQYF.

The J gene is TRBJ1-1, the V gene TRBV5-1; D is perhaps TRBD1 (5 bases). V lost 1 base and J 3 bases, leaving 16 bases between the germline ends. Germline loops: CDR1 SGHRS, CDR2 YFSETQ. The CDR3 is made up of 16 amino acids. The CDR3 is CASSLLVGRRDTEAFF. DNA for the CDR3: TGCGCCAGCAGCTTGTTGGTGGGGCGGAGGGACACTGAAGCTTTCTTT.

This CDR3 reads CASSLAIGAGEQYF. The CDR3 nucleotides are TGTGCCAGCAGCCTTGCCATAGGGGCCGGCGAGCAGTACTTC. This chain connects TRBV11-1 to TRBJ2-5, with D possibly TRBD1 on 5 matching bases. The end of the DNA fits TRBJ2-7 better, so the J call may be wrong. The V gene's germline CDR1 is SGHAT and CDR2 FQDESV (reference sequence). The CDR3 runs to 14 residues.

This CDR3 reads CASSQVSGEAFF. The CDR3 nucleotides read TGTGCCAGCAGCCAAGTATCCGGGGAAGCTTTCTTT. The chain links TRBV3-1 to TRBJ1-1; D uncertain. Germline CDR1 and CDR2: LGHDT and YNNKEL (reference sequence). CDR3 length equals 12 residues. The germline V and J ends were trimmed by 1 base and 8 bases, with 8 bases remaining between them. The variable domain in full, with the rest retrieved from reference TRBV3-1 and TRBJ1-1, is DTAVSQTPKYLVTQMGNDKSIKCEQNLGHDTMYWYKQDSKKFLKIMFSYNNKELIINETVPNRFSPKSPDKAHLNLHINSLELGDSAVYFCASSQVSGEAFFGQGTRLTVV.

DNA for the CDR3: TGCAGTGCTAGGAAAGGCCAAGGAGGCGAGCAGTACTTC. This gives the protein CSARKGQGGEQYF. The chain joins TRBV20-1 to TRBJ2-7; D is perhaps TRBD2 (5 bases). From germline, CDR1 is DFQATT and CDR2 SNEGSKA (reference sequence). CDR3 length: 13 residues. V was shortened by 3 bases and J by 6 bases, with 15 bases between the two germline ends.

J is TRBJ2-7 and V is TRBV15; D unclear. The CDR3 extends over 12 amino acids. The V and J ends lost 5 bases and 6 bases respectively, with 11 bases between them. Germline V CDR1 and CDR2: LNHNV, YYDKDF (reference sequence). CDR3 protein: CATSDGLLEQYF. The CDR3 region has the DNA TGTGCCACCAGCGATGGATTGCTCGAGCAGTACTTC.

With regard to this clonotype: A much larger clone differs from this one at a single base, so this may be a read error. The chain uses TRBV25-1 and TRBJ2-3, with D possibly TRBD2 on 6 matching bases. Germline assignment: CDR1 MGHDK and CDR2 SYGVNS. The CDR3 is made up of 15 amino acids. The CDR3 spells CASSGVAENTDTRYF. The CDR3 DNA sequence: TGTGCCAGCAGTGGAGTAGCGGAGAACACAGATACGCGGTATTTT. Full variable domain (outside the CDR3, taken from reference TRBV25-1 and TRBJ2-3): EADIYQTPRYLVIGTGKKITLECSQTMGHDKMYWYQQDPGMELHLIHYSYGVNSTEKGDLSSESTVSRIRTEHFPLTLESARPSHTSQYLCASSGVAENTDTRYFGPGTRLTVL.

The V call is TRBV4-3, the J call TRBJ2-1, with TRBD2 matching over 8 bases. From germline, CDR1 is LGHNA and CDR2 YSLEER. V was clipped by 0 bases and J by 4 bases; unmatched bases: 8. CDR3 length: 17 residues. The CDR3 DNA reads TGCGCCAGCAGCCAAGACGATGCACTAGCGGAATACAATGAGCAGTTCTTC. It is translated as CASSQDDALAEYNEQFF.

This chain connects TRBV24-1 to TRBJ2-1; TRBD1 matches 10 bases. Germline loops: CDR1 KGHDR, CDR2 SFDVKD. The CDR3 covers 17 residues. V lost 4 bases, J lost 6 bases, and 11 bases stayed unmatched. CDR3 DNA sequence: TGTGCCACCAGTGACCCTACCGGGACAGGGGCACTCAATGAGCAGTTCTTC. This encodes CATSDPTGTGALNEQFF.

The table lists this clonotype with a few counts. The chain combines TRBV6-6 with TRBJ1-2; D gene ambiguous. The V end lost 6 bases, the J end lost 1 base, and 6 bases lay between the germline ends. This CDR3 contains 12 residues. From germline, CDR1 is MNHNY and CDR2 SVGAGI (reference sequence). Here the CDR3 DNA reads TGTGCCAGCAGGGAGGGTAACTATGGCTACACCTTC. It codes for CASREGNYGYTF.